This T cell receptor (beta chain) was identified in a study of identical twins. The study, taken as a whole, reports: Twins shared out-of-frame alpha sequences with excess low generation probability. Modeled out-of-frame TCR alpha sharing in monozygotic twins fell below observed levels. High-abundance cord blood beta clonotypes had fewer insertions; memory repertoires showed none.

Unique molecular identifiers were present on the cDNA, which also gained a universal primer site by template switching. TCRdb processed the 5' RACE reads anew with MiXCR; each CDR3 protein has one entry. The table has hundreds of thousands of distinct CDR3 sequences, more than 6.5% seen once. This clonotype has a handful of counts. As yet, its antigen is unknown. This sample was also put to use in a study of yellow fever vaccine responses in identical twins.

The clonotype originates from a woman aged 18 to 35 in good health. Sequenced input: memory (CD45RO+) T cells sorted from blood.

The CDR3 DNA is TGTGCCAGCAGTTACGCCGGGACTCCTTACGAGCAGTACTTC. It codes for CASSYAGTPYEQYF. The gene calls are TRBV6-2 or TRBV6-3 and TRBJ2-7; D is possibly TRBD2 (6 bases). The CDR3 covers 14 residues. V was trimmed by 2 bases and J by 4 bases, leaving 12 bases between them. The germline gives CDR1 MNHEY, CDR2 SVGEGT.